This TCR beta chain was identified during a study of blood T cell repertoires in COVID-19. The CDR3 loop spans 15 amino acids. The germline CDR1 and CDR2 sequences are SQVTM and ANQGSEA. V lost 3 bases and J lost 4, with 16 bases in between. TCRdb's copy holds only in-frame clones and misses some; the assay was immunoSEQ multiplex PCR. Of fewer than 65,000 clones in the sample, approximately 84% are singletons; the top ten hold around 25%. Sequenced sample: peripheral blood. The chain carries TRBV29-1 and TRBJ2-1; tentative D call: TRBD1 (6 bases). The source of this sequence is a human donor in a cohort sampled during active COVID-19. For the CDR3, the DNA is TGCAGCGTTGACTCGGACGGGACACTATACAATGAGCAGTTCTTC. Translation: CSVDSDGTLYNEQFF.